This T cell receptor beta chain comes out of a study of cytomegalovirus exposure and HLA in healthy donors. Study-wide context: Within an early data release were about 90 million unique TCRs drawn from HLA-typed donors.

13 Jbeta primers and 60 Vbeta primers were used for the PCR. Some clones are missing from TCRdb's copy, which holds only in-frame ones; the method was immunoSEQ multiplex PCR. The sample carries 110,000 to 150,000 clones, over 75% recorded once. Findings of the study overall: Later analysis placed DRB1 highest and HLA-C lowest in TCR association rates, which differed by HLA locus.

In nominal health when sampled, donors likely had unrecorded immune exposures nonetheless. Comments on this clone: Its antigen is not known.

The V gene's germline CDR1 is SGHRS and CDR2 YFSETQ. The CDR3 length is 15 residues. Trimming pared 1 base from V and 9 bases from J, leaving 17 bases between. The chain employs TRBV5-1 and TRBJ2-1; D possibly corresponds to TRBD1 (5 bases). The TCR was taken from a female donor in good health and CMV-seronegative. Sample: PBMCs. The CDR3 DNA sequence: TGCGCCAGCAGCTTGTTAAGCCAGGGTGGCGGTGAGCAGTTCTTC. Translation: CASSLLSQGGGEQFF. Variable domain in full (rest from reference TRBV5-1 and TRBJ2-1): KAGVTQTPRYLIKTRGQQVTLSCSPISGHRSVSWYQQTPGQGLQFLFEYFSETQRNKGNFPGRFSGRQFSNSRSEMNVSTLELGDSALYLCASSLLSQGGGEQFFGPGTRLTVL.